The sequence of this T cell receptor (beta chain) was determined in a study of cytomegalovirus exposure and HLA in healthy donors. Germline loops: CDR1 SEHNR, CDR2 FQNEAQ (reference sequence). The CDR3 extends over 16 amino acids. Germline trimming cut 4 bases from V and 4 bases from J; bases unmatched to any gene: 9. Both 60 Vbeta primers and 13 Jbeta primers went into the PCR. Here immunoSEQ multiplex PCR was the method, and the copy in TCRdb shows in-frame clones only, minus some. The sample has approximately 160,000 clones; around 80% are singletons. Sequenced: PBMCs. The sequence was obtained from a female donor in good health and CMV-seronegative. The rearrangement links TRBV7-9 to TRBJ1-4, with 7 nucleotides matching TRBD1. CDR3 coding DNA: TGTGCCAGCAGCTCGACGAGACAGGGTTTTAATGAAAAACTGTTTTTT. Translated: CASSSTRQGFNEKLFF.